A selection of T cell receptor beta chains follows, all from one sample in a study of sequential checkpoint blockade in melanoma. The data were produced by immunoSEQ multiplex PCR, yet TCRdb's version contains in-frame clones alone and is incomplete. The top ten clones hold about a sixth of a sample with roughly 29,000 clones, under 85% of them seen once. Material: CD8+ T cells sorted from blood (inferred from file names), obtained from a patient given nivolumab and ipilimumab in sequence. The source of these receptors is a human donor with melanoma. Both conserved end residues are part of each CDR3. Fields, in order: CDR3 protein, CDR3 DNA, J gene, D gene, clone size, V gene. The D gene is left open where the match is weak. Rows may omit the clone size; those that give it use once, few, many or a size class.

CATSRDQRSGANVLTF,TGTGCCACCAGCAGAGATCAACGGTCTGGGGCCAACGTCCTGACTTTC,TRBJ2-6,-,-,TRBV15
CASSPSSGNYEQYF,TGTGCCAGCAGCCCCTCTAGCGGTAACTACGAGCAGTACTTC,TRBJ2-7,TRBD2,medium-sized,TRBV5-4
CASSKDRDGANVLTF,TGTGCCAGCAGTAAGGACAGGGACGGGGCCAACGTCCTGACTTTC,TRBJ2-6,TRBD1,-,TRBV6-4
CASSELGAGGPHEQYF,TGTGCCAGCAGTGAATTGGGAGCGGGAGGGCCCCACGAGCAGTACTTC,TRBJ2-7,TRBD2,-,TRBV25-1
CASSQDGSSEDTDTQYF,TGCGCCAGCAGCCAAGATGGCTCTAGCGAGGATACAGATACGCAGTATTTT,TRBJ2-3,-,-,TRBV4-3
CASSLGLATDTQYF,TGTGCCAGCAGCTTAGGCCTAGCAACAGATACGCAGTATTTT,TRBJ2-3,-,-,TRBV13
CAISAVTVTSEQYF,TGTGCCATCAGTGCCGTGACAGTAACTTCCGAGCAGTACTTC,TRBJ2-7,-,few,TRBV10-3
CASSYSVGGFYGYTF,TGTGCCAGCAGTTACTCGGTGGGAGGGTTCTATGGCTACACCTTC,TRBJ1-2,-,-,TRBV6-6
CASSDRTSGFYEQYF,TGTGCCAGCAGTGACAGGACTAGCGGGTTCTACGAGCAGTACTTC,TRBJ2-7,TRBD2,-,TRBV27
CASSLGYDEKLFF,TGTGCCAGCAGCTTAGGCTACGATGAAAAACTGTTTTTT,TRBJ1-4,-,-,TRBV7-8
CASSVGAAYQETQYF,TGTGCCAGCAGCGTAGGGGCCGCATACCAAGAGACCCAGTACTTC,TRBJ2-5,-,-,TRBV9
CAISEETGGAYEQYF,TGTGCCATCAGTGAGGAGACAGGGGGCGCCTACGAGCAGTACTTC,TRBJ2-7,TRBD1,-,TRBV10-3
CASSPSDRGGNEQYF,TGCGCCAGCAGCCCGTCGGACAGGGGCGGAAACGAGCAGTACTTC,TRBJ2-7,TRBD1,-,TRBV4-1
CASSYGVTGPNSPLHF,TGTGCCAGCAGTTACGGGGTGACAGGGCCAAATTCACCCCTCCACTTT,TRBJ1-6,TRBD1,-,TRBV6-5
CASSLTGNTEAFF,TGCGCCAGCAGCCTTACGGGAAACACTGAAGCTTTCTTT,TRBJ1-1,-,-,TRBV4-3
CASSYSGTSGAYEQYF,TGTGCCAGCAGTTACTCCGGGACTAGCGGGGCCTACGAGCAGTACTTC,TRBJ2-7,TRBD2,-,TRBV6-5
CASSVVDPSGTIVQFF,TGTGCCAGCAGCGTAGTGGACCCTAGCGGTACAATAGTGCAGTTCTTC,TRBJ2-1,TRBD2,-,TRBV9
CASSLGQGALNEQFF,TGTGCCAGCAGCTTAGGACAGGGGGCCTTGAATGAGCAGTTCTTC,TRBJ2-1,TRBD1,-,TRBV7-9
CASSPRTTGISEKLFF,TGTGCCAGCAGCCCCCGGACGACAGGGATAAGTGAAAAACTGTTTTTT,TRBJ1-4,TRBD1,few,TRBV7-6
CATRQGRVGELFF,TGTGCCACTAGGCAGGGGAGGGTCGGGGAGCTGTTTTTT,TRBJ2-2,-,-,TRBV19
CASSDPVGAHGYTF,TGTGCCAGCAGTGACCCAGTGGGGGCGCACGGCTACACCTTC,TRBJ1-2,-,once,TRBV6-5
CASSLGTSGSTDTQYF,TGTGCCAGCAGCCTCGGGACTAGCGGAAGCACAGATACGCAGTATTTT,TRBJ2-3,TRBD2,few,TRBV9
CASSFATVGGNTIYF,TGTGCCAGCAGCTTCGCAACCGTCGGTGGAAACACCATATATTTT,TRBJ1-3,-,-,TRBV11-2
CAWDRDKNIQYF,TGTGCCTGGGACAGGGATAAAAACATTCAGTACTTC,TRBJ2-4,TRBD1,-,TRBV30
CASSQDRVSSYTIYF,TGTGCCAGCAGTCAAGACAGGGTGTCGTCGTACACCATATATTTT,TRBJ1-3,TRBD1,-,TRBV2
CASSPRAGGTDTQYF,TGCGCCAGCAGCCCGAGGGCGGGGGGCACAGATACGCAGTATTTT,TRBJ2-3,TRBD2,-,TRBV4-3
CAPKTSGGGGDTQYF,TGTGCCCCAAAGACTAGCGGGGGTGGAGGAGATACGCAGTATTTT,TRBJ2-3,TRBD2,-,TRBV10-3
CASSAGLAGGPDTQYF,TGTGCCAGCAGTGCGGGACTAGCGGGGGGGCCGGATACGCAGTATTTT,TRBJ2-3,TRBD2,-,TRBV25-1
CASSLGSLAGGPGDTQYF,TGTGCCAGCAGCTTAGGGTCCCTAGCGGGAGGGCCAGGAGATACGCAGTATTTT,TRBJ2-3,TRBD2,few,TRBV7-6
CASSQPGRGAWEQYF,TGTGCCAGCAGCCAACCGGGACGGGGGGCGTGGGAGCAGTACTTC,TRBJ2-7,-,once,TRBV4-2
CASSPSDWSSYEQYF,TGTGCCAGCAGCCCTAGCGACTGGAGCTCCTACGAGCAGTACTTC,TRBJ2-7,-,-,TRBV6-5
CASSITTYGYTF,TGTGCCAGTAGTATTACTACCTATGGCTACACCTTC,TRBJ1-2,-,-,TRBV19
CASSPYSTEAFF,TGTGCCAGCAGTCCCTATTCCACTGAAGCTTTCTTT,TRBJ1-1,-,-,TRBV28
CASSQGADYEQYF,TGTGCCAGCAGCCAAGGGGCTGACTACGAGCAGTACTTC,TRBJ2-7,-,once,TRBV4-2
CASSPRTANQPQHF,TGTGCCAGCAGTCCCAGGACAGCTAATCAGCCCCAGCATTTT,TRBJ1-5,-,-,TRBV6-5
CASSPIQGNTIYF,TGCGCCAGCAGCCCGATACAAGGAAACACCATATATTTT,TRBJ1-3,-,-,TRBV4-1
CASSKEAGGSPYEQYF,TGTGCCAGCAGCAAAGAGGCGGGGGGTTCACCCTACGAGCAGTACTTC,TRBJ2-7,-,-,TRBV21-1
CASSAGAEGDTQYF,TGTGCCAGCAGCGCAGGGGCAGAGGGGGATACGCAGTATTTT,TRBJ2-3,-,-,TRBV9
CASPSGNSNQPQHF,TGTGCCAGCCCGTCGGGGAATAGCAATCAGCCCCAGCATTTT,TRBJ1-5,-,-,TRBV19
CASSEKWNRGPLYYGYTF,TGTGCCAGCAGTGAAAAGTGGAACAGGGGGCCTCTCTACTATGGCTACACCTTC,TRBJ1-2,TRBD1,once,TRBV6-1
CASSQDLGRGARDTQYF,TGCGCCAGCAGCCAAGATCTGGGACGGGGGGCCAGGGATACGCAGTATTTT,TRBJ2-3,-,few,TRBV4-1
CSVDGTARSEETQYF,TGCAGCGTTGACGGGACAGCACGGTCGGAAGAGACCCAGTACTTC,TRBJ2-5,TRBD1,-,TRBV29-1
CASSATYYYEQYF,TGTGCCAGCAGTGCCACCTACTATTACGAGCAGTACTTC,TRBJ2-7,-,-,TRBV25-1
CASSQDLGGGWNEQFF,TGCGCCAGCAGCCAAGATTTGGGAGGGGGGTGGAATGAGCAGTTCTTC,TRBJ2-1,-,-,TRBV4-3
CASLWAPDAYEQYF,TGTGCCAGCTTATGGGCCCCAGACGCCTACGAGCAGTACTTC,TRBJ2-7,-,-,TRBV5-6
CASRPQGSGYTF,TGTGCCAGCAGACCACAGGGAAGCGGCTACACCTTC,TRBJ1-2,-,-,TRBV27
CASSFTQGLAGAFQETQYF,TGTGCCAGCAGCTTCACTCAAGGACTAGCGGGGGCTTTCCAAGAGACCCAGTACTTC,TRBJ2-5,TRBD2,-,TRBV7-2
CASSIAHRVYEQYF,TGTGCCAGTAGTATAGCCCACAGGGTGTACGAGCAGTACTTC,TRBJ2-7,-,-,TRBV19
CASSLAGTGEGNGYTF,TGCGCCAGCAGCTTGGCCGGGACAGGGGAAGGTAATGGCTACACCTTC,TRBJ1-2,TRBD1,-,TRBV5-1
CASSSYRGLTEAFF,TGTGCCAGCAGTTCCTACAGGGGACTCACTGAAGCTTTCTTT,TRBJ1-1,TRBD1,-,TRBV6-5
CASSGAYEQYF,TGTGCCAGTAGTGGGGCTTACGAGCAGTACTTC,TRBJ2-7,-,few,TRBV19
CASATTYNEQFF,TGTGCCAGTGCGACTACCTACAATGAGCAGTTCTTC,TRBJ2-1,-,once,TRBV27
CASSLRHGDEQYF,TGTGCCAGCAGCCTCAGACACGGGGACGAGCAGTACTTC,TRBJ2-7,-,-,TRBV28
CASSLVWGSNTEAFF,TGCGCCAGCAGCTTGGTATGGGGCAGTAACACTGAAGCTTTCTTT,TRBJ1-1,-,once,TRBV5-1
CATEEAGTGDNEQFF,TGTGCCACCGAAGAGGCCGGGACAGGGGATAATGAGCAGTTCTTC,TRBJ2-1,TRBD1,few,TRBV27